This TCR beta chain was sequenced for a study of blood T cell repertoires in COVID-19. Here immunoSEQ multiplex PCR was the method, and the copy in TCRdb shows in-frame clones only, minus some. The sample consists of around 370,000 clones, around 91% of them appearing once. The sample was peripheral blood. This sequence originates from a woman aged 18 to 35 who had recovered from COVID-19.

CDR3 nucleotides: TGCGCCAGCAGCTACCTGGGACAGGGGGAAAAACTGTTTTTT. Translated: CASSYLGQGEKLFF. The genes are TRBV5-1 and TRBJ1-4; 10 bases agree with TRBD1. CDR3 length: 14 amino acids. After removal of 3 bases from V and 8 bases from J, the junction contained 4 bases not matched to a gene. From germline, CDR1 is SGHRS and CDR2 YFSETQ. Based on the CDR3 plus reference TRBV5-1 and TRBJ1-4, the full variable domain is KAGVTQTPRYLIKTRGQQVTLSCSPISGHRSVSWYQQTPGQGLQFLFEYFSETQRNKGNFPGRFSGRQFSNSRSEMNVSTLELGDSALYLCASSYLGQGEKLFFGSGTQLSVL.